A selection of T cell receptor beta chains follows, all from one sample in a study of blood T cell repertoires in COVID-19. Measured with immunoSEQ multiplex PCR; TCRdb has only the in-frame clones, and not every one. This table holds about 46,000 clones, about 88% found once. Sequences were obtained from PBMCs or T cells enriched from blood (not recorded which). These receptors all come from a woman aged 45-65 years who had recovered from COVID-19. The CDR3 runs from the conserved cysteine through the conserved F or W. A D gene is named only where the DNA matches it firmly. Only some rows state a clone size, as once, few, many or a class for expanded clones.

>NA|NA|TRBJ2-7|TRBV13
CASSRGTAYEQYF
TGTGCCAGCAGCCGGGGGACAGCCTACGAGCAGTACTTC
>NA|NA|TRBJ1-5|TRBV7-2
CASSFPGLNQPQHF
TGTGCCAGCAGCTTCCCGGGACTTAATCAGCCCCAGCATTTT
>NA|NA|TRBJ2-3|TRBV7-8
CASSLVGGSGTDTQYF
TGTGCCAGCAGCTTAGTGGGGGGAAGCGGCACAGATACGCAGTATTTT
>TRBD2|NA|TRBJ2-6|TRBV30
CAWTGGFGSGANVLTF
TGTGCCTGGACGGGGGGATTTGGCTCTGGGGCCAACGTCCTGACTTTC
>TRBD1|NA|TRBJ2-5|TRBV29-1
CSGDRGTETQYF
TGCAGCGGGGACAGGGGTACGGAGACCCAGTACTTC
>TRBD1|NA|TRBJ2-5|TRBV27
CASSWDSQETQYF
TGTGCCAGCAGTTGGGACAGCCAAGAGACCCAGTACTTC
>NA|NA|TRBJ2-5|TRBV7-9
CASSFGPEETQYF
TGTGCCAGCAGCTTCGGTCCCGAAGAGACCCAGTACTTC
>NA|NA|TRBJ1-6|TRBV2
CASGGTGSSYNSPLHF
TGTGCCAGCGGGGGGACGGGAAGCTCCTATAATTCACCCCTCCACTTT
>NA|NA|TRBJ1-1|TRBV7-2
CASSLGGQNTEAFF
TGTGCCAGCAGCTTAGGGGGACAGAACACTGAAGCTTTCTTT
>NA|NA|TRBJ1-4|TRBV7-6
CASSNRRGSTNEKLFF
TGTGCCAGCAGCAACCGTCGCGGCTCAACTAATGAAAAACTGTTTTTT
>TRBD2|NA|TRBJ2-7|TRBV18
CASSPLRGGLYEQYF
TGTGCCAGCTCACCACTGCGGGGGGGCCTCTACGAGCAGTACTTC
>TRBD1|NA|TRBJ1-5|TRBV4-1
CASSQHSTRGLEPQHF
TGCGCCAGCAGCCAACATTCTACTAGGGGGCTAGAGCCCCAGCATTTT
>NA|NA|TRBJ2-1|TRBV20-1
CSASSGSRGSDSYNEQFF
TGCAGTGCTAGTTCCGGTTCACGGGGGAGTGACTCCTACAATGAGCAGTTCTTC
>NA|NA|TRBJ1-3|TRBV11-2
CASSSRSVRDSWDTIYF
TGTGCCAGCAGCTCTAGGTCCGTACGGGACTCTTGGGACACCATATATTTT
>NA|NA|TRBJ2-7|TRBV7-9
CASSLVRAGVTYEQYF
TGTGCCAGCAGCTTAGTGAGGGCAGGGGTGACCTACGAGCAGTACTTC
>TRBD2|NA|TRBJ2-7|TRBV2
CASSDRGGLAGPYEQYF
TGTGCCAGCAGTGATAGAGGTGGACTAGCGGGACCCTACGAGCAGTACTTC
>TRBD1|NA|TRBJ2-7|TRBV11-2
CASSKARDRALEQYF
TGTGCCAGCAGCAAAGCCCGGGACAGAGCCTTAGAGCAGTACTTC
>NA|once|TRBJ1-4|TRBV7-2
CASSLSGGPNEKLFF
TGTGCCAGCAGCTTATCGGGGGGGCCTAATGAAAAACTGTTTTTT
>NA|NA|TRBJ1-2|TRBV5-5
CASTTMGEGNYGYTF
TGTGCCAGCACCACAATGGGGGAGGGTAACTATGGCTACACCTTC
>TRBD1|NA|TRBJ2-5|TRBV7-2
CASSFAGTGPETQYF
TGTGCCAGCAGCTTTGCCGGGACAGGACCTGAGACCCAGTACTTC
>NA|NA|TRBJ2-5|TRBV9
CASSVAGDGRWETQYF
TGTGCCAGCAGCGTAGCGGGGGACGGTAGGTGGGAGACCCAGTACTTC
>NA|NA|TRBJ1-3|TRBV7-2
CASSLAVSGSRNTIYF
TGTGCCAGCAGCTTAGCGGTGTCGGGATCGCGAAACACCATATATTTT
>TRBD1|once|TRBJ2-1|TRBV7-2
CASSFGDRPHNEQFF
TGTGCCAGCAGCTTCGGGGACAGGCCGCACAATGAGCAGTTCTTC
>TRBD2|NA|TRBJ2-3|TRBV18
CASSPPVGTSRMPSRSTDTQYF
TGTGCCAGCTCACCACCCGTAGGGACTAGCAGGATGCCTAGCCGGAGCACAGATACGCAGTATTTT
>NA|NA|TRBJ2-5|TRBV30
CAWSSQTGPQETQYF
TGTGCCTGGAGTTCGCAGACGGGTCCCCAAGAGACCCAGTACTTC
>TRBD2|NA|TRBJ2-7|TRBV27
CASSVWPSGGESSYEQYF
TGTGCCAGCAGCGTTTGGCCTAGCGGGGGGGAAAGCTCCTACGAGCAGTACTTC
>TRBD2|few|TRBJ2-7|TRBV3-1/TRBV3-2
CASSPNSLLGLAGNEQYF
TGTGCCAGCAGCCCAAATTCTTTGTTAGGGCTAGCGGGAAACGAGCAGTACTTC
>NA|NA|TRBJ2-6|TRBV25-1
CASRSSGANVLTF
TGTGCCAGCAGGAGCTCTGGGGCCAACGTCCTGACTTTC
>TRBD2|NA|TRBJ2-1|TRBV28
CASSDTSGRSYNEQFF
TGTGCCAGCAGTGATACTAGCGGGAGGAGTTACAATGAGCAGTTCTTC
>NA|NA|TRBJ2-7|TRBV28
CASSLSGLEQYF
TGTGCCAGCAGTTTATCAGGGTTGGAGCAGTACTTC
>NA|NA|TRBJ2-4|TRBV6-6
CASSYQSLVNIQYF
TGTGCCAGCAGTTATCAGAGCCTAGTAAACATTCAGTACTTC
>NA|NA|TRBJ2-1|TRBV5-1
CASSLGLPTHEQFF
TGCGCCAGCAGCTTGGGACTACCCACCCATGAGCAGTTCTTC
>NA|NA|TRBJ1-1|TRBV7-9
CASSLFEREAPEAFF
TGTGCCAGCAGCTTATTCGAACGGGAGGCCCCTGAAGCTTTCTTT
>NA|NA|TRBJ2-7|TRBV5-4
CASSYPGSYEQYF
TGTGCCAGCAGCTATCCAGGGTCCTACGAGCAGTACTTC
>NA|NA|TRBJ2-3|TRBV7-2
CASSLGLRGVGDTQYF
TGTGCCAGCAGCTTAGGTTTGCGGGGAGTTGGAGATACGCAGTATTTT
>NA|NA|TRBJ1-2|TRBV6-5
CASSLTPDYGYTF
TGTGCCAGCAGTTTAACACCTGACTATGGCTACACCTTC
>TRBD1|once|TRBJ2-7|TRBV19
CLMRTGDCGEQYF
TGTCTGATGCGGACAGGGGATTGTGGAGAGCAGTACTTC
>TRBD2|NA|TRBJ2-7|TRBV7-2
CASSPRTSGSREQYF
TGTGCCAGCAGCCCCAGGACTAGCGGGAGTCGCGAGCAGTACTTC